These 17 T cell receptor beta chains came from one sample sequenced in a study of T cell repertoires in cytomegalovirus infection. TCRdb recomputed calls from the reads with MiXCR, one row per CDR3 protein. The sample contains 6,000 or so distinct CDR3 sequences, around 52% of which appear only once. The antigens these receptors bind are not known. Sequencing was performed on PBMCs, sequenced either directly or after in vitro stimulation (not recorded which). All receptors derive from a human donor in good health (CMV status not recorded). Some clones in this sample may be carry-over from other donors' samples.

The chain uses TRBV7-8 and TRBJ1-5; D gene uncertain. The CDR3 spans 13 residues. The ends were cut back, 4 bases at V and 5 bases at J, with 9 bases in the middle. Germline V gene data show CDR1 as SGHVS and CDR2 as FQNEAQ. The CDR3 bases are TGTGCCAGCAGCTCAGACCGGCATCAGCCCCAGCATTTT. This sequence encodes CASSSDRHQPQHF.

As to this clonotype: A much larger clone is a single base away; this may be a read error. The gene calls are TRBV7-8 and TRBJ2-7; D perhaps matches TRBD1 (6 bases). This CDR3 comprises 14 residues. Per germline, CDR1 SGHVS and CDR2 FQNEAQ. DNA of the CDR3: TGTGCCAGCAGATGGGACACCCCTGTCTACGAGAAGTACTTC. Its translation: CASRWDTPVYEKYF.

This clonotype showed up just once. The rearrangement joins TRBV7-2 to TRBJ1-1; tentative D call: TRBD1 (5 bases). The CDR3 extends over 14 amino acids. Germline CDR1 is SGHTA and CDR2 is FQGNSA. V was cut by 5 bases and J by 0 bases, with 10 bases left in between. The CDR3 spells CASSPSGMNTEAFF. The CDR3 DNA sequence: TGTGCCAGCAGCCCATCAGGGATGAACACTGAAGCTTTCTTT. Full variable domain (rest looked up from reference TRBV7-2 and TRBJ1-1): GAGVSQSPSNKVTEKGKDVELRCDPISGHTALYWYRQSLGQGLEFLIYFQGNSAPDKSGLPSDRFSAERTGGSVSTLTIQRTQQEDSAVYLCASSPSGMNTEAFFGQGTRLTVV.

The J gene is TRBJ1-1, the V gene TRBV7-9; D is possibly TRBD1 (6 bases). The germline V gene has CDR1 SEHNR and CDR2 FQNEAQ (reference sequence). This CDR3 comprises 13 residues. CDR3 in DNA: TGTGCAAGAAGAGGGGGGTCGGCCACTGAAGCTTTCTTT. Its translation is CARRGGSATEAFF.

There are a few counts of this clonotype. V gene TRBV28 combines with J gene TRBJ2-7; possibly TRBD2 for D (5 bases). This CDR3 has 14 amino acids. Germline V gives CDR1 MDHEN, CDR2 SYDVKM. CDR3 protein: CSITTTQLDYEQYF. CDR3 DNA: TGTTCCATCACTACCACCCAACTAGACTACGAGCAGTACTTC.

Comment on this clonotype: A junction boundary mismatches the germline segment, possibly from a read error. The chain employs TRBV25-1 and TRBJ2-5; D perhaps matches TRBD2 (5 bases). The CDR3 runs 11 residues. The germline V gene has CDR1 MGHDK and CDR2 SYGVNS. The CDR3 loop is CASSEGEAQYF. The CDR3 DNA reads TGTGCCAGCAGTGAGGGAGAGGCCCAGTACTTC.

J is TRBJ1-5 and V is TRBV28; TRBD1 agrees at 9 bases. Looked up from germline, CDR1 is MDHEN and CDR2 is SYDVKM. Trimming removed 5 bases from V and 7 bases from J; junction bases left unmatched: 9. The CDR3 has 15 amino acids. The CDR3 is CASSDRDRVSQPQHF. The DNA for the CDR3 is TGTGCCAGCAGTGATAGGGACAGGGTCAGCCAGCCCCAGCATTTT.

V and J are TRBV4-1 and TRBJ2-7; D not resolved. Germline values: CDR1 MGHRA, CDR2 YSYEKL. The length of the CDR3 is 14 residues. V shed 4 bases and J shed 4 bases, with 14 bases lying between them. The CDR3: CASSLGRVDYEQYF. CDR3 sequence (DNA): TGCGCCAGCAGCCTTGGTAGGGTTGATTACGAGCAGTACTTC.

This clonotype has more than one count but fewer than ten. The rearrangement uses TRBV7-9 and TRBJ1-2; the D gene is possibly TRBD1 (6 bases). The CDR3 has 15 amino acids. V gave up 5 bases and J gave up 2 bases, with 15 bases separating them. The V gene's germline CDR1 is SEHNR and CDR2 FQNEAQ (reference sequence). CDR3 region: CASSQFRGANYGYTF. CDR3 nucleotide sequence: TGTGCCAGCAGCCAATTTCGGGGGGCAAACTATGGCTACACCTTC.

The V gene is TRBV4-1, the J gene TRBJ1-1; 9 nucleotides match TRBD1. Per germline, CDR1 MGHRA and CDR2 YSYEKL. This CDR3 has 16 amino acids. V shed 3 bases and J 1 base; nucleotides not matched to a gene: 6. CDR3 sequence reads: CASSHGQGQGNTEAFF. The CDR3 nucleotides are TGCGCCAGCAGCCACGGACAGGGGCAGGGGAACACTGAAGCTTTCTTT.

A remark on this clonotype: No conserved phenylalanine or tryptophan is present at the end of the CDR3, so a read error is the likely explanation. The V and J genes are TRBV10-3 and TRBJ1-1, with a tentative D call TRBD1 (5 bases). The length of the CDR3 is 15 residues. V was clipped by 6 bases and J by 6 bases, with 20 bases between them. Germline CDR1 reads ENHRY; CDR2 reads SYGVKD. CDR3 sequence reads: CAISGFGQGDPEAFL. The CDR3 bases are TGTGCCATCAGCGGGTTTGGCCAGGGAGACCCTGAAGCTTTCTTG.

Remarks on this clonotype: This is likely a read error, given that the CDR3 carries no conserved phenylalanine or tryptophan at its end. This chain joins TRBV7-6 and TRBJ2-1, with D unresolved. CDR3 length equals 15 residues. Germline lookup yields CDR1 SGHVS and CDR2 FNYEAQ. Trimming took 2 bases from V and 3 from J, leaving 11 bases between them. For the CDR3, the DNA is TGTGCCAGCAGCTTACGGACGGCGGTCTACAATGAGCAGTTCTTA. Translating it yields CASSLRTAVYNEQFL.

This clonotype occurred a few times. This may be a read error, as it is one base from a much larger clone. The CDR3: CSSSLRGAILRPEGETQYF. CDR3 nucleotide sequence: TGTTCCAGCAGCTTAAGAGGAGCTATCTTGAGACCCGAAGGGGAGACCCAGTACTTC. The rearrangement links TRBV7-2 to TRBJ2-5; D ambiguous. CDR3 length equals 19 residues. From germline, CDR1 is SGHTA and CDR2 FQGNSA.

The J gene is TRBJ2-2, the V gene TRBV19; D remains unclear. The V gene's germline CDR1 is LNHDA and CDR2 SQIVND (reference sequence). The V end was cut by 4 bases, the J end by 6 bases, with 6 bases between. This CDR3 contains 12 residues. CDR3 sequence: CASSTFPGELFF. The CDR3 DNA reads as TGTGCCAGTAGTACTTTTCCCGGGGAGCTGTTTTTT.

V is TRBV20-1 and J is TRBJ2-1; tentatively, D is TRBD1 or TRBD2 (6 bases each). The CDR3 length is 14 residues. From germline, CDR1 is DFQATT and CDR2 SNEGSKA (reference sequence). V lost 3 bases and J 2 bases, leaving 11 bases between the germline ends. The CDR3 nucleotides read TGCAGTGCTAGCCCGGGGGCCACCTACAATGAGCAGTTCTTC. Translation gives CSASPGATYNEQFF.

The CDR3 DNA is TGTGCCAGAATCTGGGACACCCCTTGCTACTTGCCGTACTTC. As protein: CARIWDTPCYLPYF. The chain uses TRBV7-8 and TRBJ2-7; D might be TRBD1 (6 bases). The CDR3 has 14 residues. Between the trimmed V and J ends, which lost 9 bases and 12 bases, there was a span of 27 bases. CDR1 is SGHVS and CDR2 is FQNEAQ in the germline V gene.

Concerning this clonotype itself: In this CDR3 the conserved last residue, phenylalanine or tryptophan, is missing, so a read error is likely. The limits of the CDR3 on the DNA are not certain, so only TCRdb's listed CDR3 is given. This chain connects TRBV6-5 to TRBJ1-5; the D call TRBD1 from the table was never checked on the DNA. Ends included, the CDR3 has 14 residues. The V gene's germline CDR1 is MNHEY and CDR2 SVGAGI. CDR3 residues: CASSMGQTNQPQNL.